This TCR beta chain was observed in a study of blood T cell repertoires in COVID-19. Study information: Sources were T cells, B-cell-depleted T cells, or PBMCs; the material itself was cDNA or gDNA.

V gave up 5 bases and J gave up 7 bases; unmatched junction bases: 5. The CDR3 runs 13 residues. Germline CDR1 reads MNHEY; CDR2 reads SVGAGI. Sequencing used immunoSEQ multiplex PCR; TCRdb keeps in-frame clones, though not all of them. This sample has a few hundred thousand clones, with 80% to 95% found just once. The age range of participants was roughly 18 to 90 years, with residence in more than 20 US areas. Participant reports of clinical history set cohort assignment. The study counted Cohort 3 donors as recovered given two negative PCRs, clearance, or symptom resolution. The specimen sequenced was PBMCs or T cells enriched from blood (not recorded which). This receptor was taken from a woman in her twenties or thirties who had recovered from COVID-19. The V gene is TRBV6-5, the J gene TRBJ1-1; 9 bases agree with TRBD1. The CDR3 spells CASSRDRVNEAFF. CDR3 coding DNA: TGTGCCAGCAGTCGGGACAGGGTAAATGAAGCTTTCTTT.